These 28 T cell receptor beta chains share one sample of origin, sequenced in a study of blood T cell repertoires in COVID-19. Data came from immunoSEQ multiplex PCR; TCRdb stores just in-frame clones and leaves some out. The data show 120,000 to 150,000 clones, about 80% seen once. Sequencing was carried out using peripheral blood. The receptors originated from a human donor in a cohort sampled during active COVID-19.

J is TRBJ2-5 and V is TRBV7-6, with 7 bases aligning to TRBD2. V shed 5 bases and J 0 bases; nucleotides not matched to a gene: 9. Germline lookup yields CDR1 SGHVS and CDR2 FNYEAQ. This CDR3 has 16 residues. The CDR3 sequence is CASSPVAAGDQETQYF. CDR3 DNA sequence: TGTGCCAGCAGCCCGGTTGCGGCGGGAGACCAAGAGACCCAGTACTTC.

The chain has TRBV28 and TRBJ2-5, with TRBD2 matching over 12 bases. The germline gives CDR1 MDHEN, CDR2 SYDVKM. Trimming removed 1 base from V and 3 bases from J; junction bases left unmatched: 9. CDR3 length: 18 amino acids. The CDR3 DNA is TGTGCCAGCAGTTTATATTTTCTAGCGGGAGGGCAAAAAGAGACCCAGTACTTC. This encodes CASSLYFLAGGQKETQYF. The whole variable domain, remainder taken from reference TRBV28 and TRBJ2-5, is DVKVTQSSRYLVKRTGEKVFLECVQDMDHENMFWYRQDPGLGLRLIYFSYDVKMKEKGDIPEGYSVSREKKERFSLILESASTNQTSMYLCASSLYFLAGGQKETQYFGPGTRLLVL.

This sequence joins TRBV5-4 and TRBJ1-2; possibly TRBD1 for D (6 bases). Germline CDR1 and CDR2: SGHNT and YYREEE (reference sequence). Deletions cut 4 bases from V and 2 bases from J, with 12 bases between. The CDR3 runs to 14 residues. The CDR3 here is CASSPQGINYGYTF. CDR3 DNA: TGTGCCAGCAGCCCACAGGGAATAAACTATGGCTACACCTTC.

The gene calls are TRBV5-5 and TRBJ1-2, with D unresolved. The CDR3 has 15 amino acids. Trimming removed 4 bases from V and 8 bases from J, with 21 bases in between. Per the germline V gene, CDR1 is SGHKS and CDR2 is YYEKEE (reference sequence). The CDR3 loop reads CASSAIAGGPRGYTF. CDR3 DNA: TGTGCCAGCAGCGCGATAGCGGGAGGCCCGCGCGGCTACACCTTC.

The V call is TRBV5-1, the J call TRBJ1-1; tentatively, D is TRBD1 (5 bases). Germline-derived CDR1 and CDR2 are SGHRS and YFSETQ. The CDR3 extends over 14 amino acids. Trimming took 6 bases from V and 1 from J, leaving 13 bases between them. The CDR3: CASNVQTGNTEAFF. The CDR3 DNA sequence: TGCGCCAGCAACGTCCAAACAGGGAACACTGAAGCTTTCTTT.

The chain is built from TRBV7-2 and TRBJ2-6; the D is unclear. Germline V CDR1 and CDR2: SGHTA, FQGNSA. Trimming took off 5 bases at V and 0 bases at J, with 11 bases between the two ends. The CDR3 spans 16 residues. CDR3 residues: CASSPYGGSGANVLTF. In DNA, the CDR3 is TGTGCCAGCAGCCCCTACGGTGGCTCTGGGGCCAACGTCCTGACTTTC.

The chain employs TRBV7-9 and TRBJ1-5; 9 bases line up with TRBD1. The V gene end was trimmed by 5 bases and the J gene end by 1 base; junction bases not matched to a gene: 12. The CDR3 is 18 residues long. Germline CDR1 is SEHNR and CDR2 is FQNEAQ (reference sequence). Written as DNA, the CDR3 is TGTGCCAGCAGCCCGACCGGGACAGGGAAAGAGAGCAATCAGCCCCAGCATTTT. Protein sequence: CASSPTGTGKESNQPQHF.

This clone appeared a single time. This chain uses TRBV4-2 with TRBJ1-2; TRBD1 aligns across 7 bases. After removal of 1 base from V and 1 base from J, the junction contained 3 bases not matched to a gene. This CDR3 region has 15 residues. Germline V gives CDR1 LGHNA, CDR2 YNFKEQ. The CDR3 spells CASSQGDSLNYGYTF. The CDR3 DNA reads TGTGCCAGCAGCCAAGGGGACAGTCTTAACTATGGCTACACCTTC.

This clone showed up just once. The chain has TRBV4-2 and TRBJ2-3, with a weak D call TRBD2 (6 bases). V lost 0 bases, J lost 0 bases, and 22 bases lay in between. CDR3 size: 20 residues. From germline, CDR1 is LGHNA and CDR2 YNFKEQ. The CDR3 DNA sequence: TGTGCCAGCAGCCAAGAAGCCCTCCTTTTAGCGGCCTCTAGCACAGATACGCAGTATTTT. Translating it yields CASSQEALLLAASSTDTQYF.

The chain couples TRBV20-1 to TRBJ2-5, with 7 bases lining up with TRBD2. This CDR3 contains 11 residues. With V trimmed by 6 bases and J by 6 bases, 4 bases remained unmatched. Looked up from germline, CDR1 is DFQATT and CDR2 is SNEGSKA (reference sequence). Here the CDR3 DNA reads TGCAGTGCGAATAGCGGGCAGACCCAGTACTTC. This gives the protein CSANSGQTQYF.

The rearrangement joins TRBV2 to TRBJ1-1; D is possibly TRBD1 (6 bases). The CDR3 runs 14 residues. Trimming shortened V by 4 bases and J by 1 base, and 10 bases separated the two germline ends. The germline gives CDR1 SNHLY, CDR2 FYNNEI. CDR3 protein: CASSVQGTNTEAFF. DNA of the CDR3: TGTGCCAGCAGTGTGCAGGGGACGAACACTGAAGCTTTCTTT.

This chain joins TRBV18 and TRBJ1-2; 8 nucleotides align to TRBD1. CDR1 is KGHSH and CDR2 is LQKENI in the germline V gene. J gave up 4 bases and V 6 bases, and 7 bases lay outside the gene matches. The CDR3 spans 14 residues. CDR3 nucleotides: TGTGCCAGCTCCCCCGACAGGGGCGGCTATGGCTACACCTTC. Its protein product is CASSPDRGGYGYTF.

The rearrangement links TRBV5-6 to TRBJ2-3; tentatively, D is TRBD2 (6 bases). V shed 1 base and J shed 2 bases, with 17 bases lying between them. The CDR3 runs 17 residues. In germline, CDR1 is SGHDT, CDR2 YYEEEE. CDR3 loop: CASSLFLAERFTDTQYF. CDR3 nucleotide sequence: TGTGCCAGCAGCTTGTTTTTAGCGGAGAGATTCACAGATACGCAGTATTTT.

This clone has more than one count but fewer than ten. The J gene is TRBJ2-7, the V gene TRBV18; 14 positions match TRBD2. Germline assignment: CDR1 KGHSH and CDR2 LQKENI. The CDR3 loop spans 17 amino acids. After removal of 4 bases from V and 5 bases from J, the junction contained 10 bases not matched to a gene. The CDR3 is CASSRDGTSGSLHEQYF. The DNA of the CDR3 is TGTGCCAGCTCACGAGACGGGACTAGCGGGAGTCTCCACGAGCAGTACTTC. Full variable domain (remainder filled in from reference TRBV18 and TRBJ2-7): NAGVMQNPRHLVRRRGQEARLRCSPMKGHSHVYWYRQLPEEGLKFMVYLQKENIIDESGMPKERFSAEFPKEGPSILRIQQVVRGDSAAYFCASSRDGTSGSLHEQYFGPGTRLTVT.

Worth noting for this clone: Other DNA sequences in the same sample also yield this CDR3. The chain uses TRBV5-1 and TRBJ2-5; 11 nucleotides agree with TRBD1. The CDR3 has 15 residues. Germline V gene sequence: CDR1 SGHRS, CDR2 YFSETQ. The ends lost 4 bases at V and 5 bases at J; junction bases unmatched: 7. The CDR3 here is CASSAGTGGGETQYF. For the CDR3, the DNA is TGCGCCAGCAGCGCTGGGACAGGGGGAGGGGAGACCCAGTACTTC.

This clone was picked up a small number of times. The V and J genes are TRBV9 and TRBJ2-1, with D tentatively TRBD2 (7 bases). The ends were cut back, 4 bases at V and 7 bases at J, with 27 bases in the middle. CDR1 SGDLS and CDR2 YYNGEE come from the germline V gene. The length of the CDR3 is 18 residues. The CDR3 DNA follows: TGTGCCAGCAGCTTGGGGGGGGGCAGCGCCCCCAGGTATAATGAGCAGTTCTTC. This gives the protein CASSLGGGSAPRYNEQFF.

J is TRBJ2-7 and V is TRBV28; 8 bases match TRBD2. The V gene end was trimmed by 6 bases and the J gene end by 2 bases; junction bases not matched to a gene: 6. This CDR3 is 14 amino acids long. Germline CDR1 and CDR2: MDHEN and SYDVKM. CDR3 protein: CASRPSGGTYEQYF. The DNA of the CDR3 is TGTGCCAGCAGACCGAGCGGGGGAACCTACGAGCAGTACTTC.

The chain recombines TRBV5-4 with TRBJ2-3; a weak D match, TRBD2 (6 bases). The CDR3 contains 14 residues. Germline V gene lookup returns CDR1 SGHNT and CDR2 YYREEE (reference sequence). The ends were cut back, 1 base at V and 4 bases at J, with 10 bases in the middle. The chain's CDR3 is CASSLRRGSDTQYF. In DNA form, the CDR3 reads TGTGCCAGCAGCTTGCGCCGGGGGTCAGATACGCAGTATTTT. Full variable domain (missing parts from reference TRBV5-4 and TRBJ2-3): ETGVTQSPTHLIKTRGQQVTLRCSSQSGHNTVSWYQQALGQGPQFIFQYYREEENGRGNFPPRFSGLQFPNYSSELNVNALELDDSALYLCASSLRRGSDTQYFGPGTRLTVL.

The chain couples TRBV7-9 to TRBJ1-3; D may be TRBD1 (5 bases). The CDR3 is made up of 17 amino acids. The V end lost 2 bases, the J end lost 0 bases, and 14 bases lay between the germline ends. Germline CDR1 SEHNR, CDR2 FQNEAQ (reference sequence). The chain's CDR3 is CASSLNGGANSGNTIYF. In DNA, the CDR3 is TGTGCCAGCAGCTTAAACGGAGGGGCCAACTCTGGAAACACCATATATTTT.

The chain carries TRBV3-1 (or the pseudogene TRBV3-2) and TRBJ2-1; 8 nucleotides line up with TRBD2. V dropped 4 bases and J dropped 0; count of bases not matched to a gene: 2. The CDR3 length is 15 residues. The germline gives CDR1 LGHDT, CDR2 YNNKEL (reference sequence). DNA for the CDR3: TGTGCCAGCAGCCTGAGCGGGAGCTCCTACAATGAGCAGTTCTTC. Protein product: CASSLSGSSYNEQFF.

The rearrangement joins TRBV15 to TRBJ2-4, with 11 bases aligning to TRBD2. The V and J ends lost 0 bases and 2 bases, in that order; junction bases with no gene match: 12. Germline values: CDR1 LNHNV, CDR2 YYDKDF (reference sequence). The CDR3 length is 20 residues. The CDR3 coding sequence is TGTGCCACCAGCAGAGATCGGGTAGCGGGAGGGCCGGGAACCAAAAACATTCAGTACTTC. It specifies CATSRDRVAGGPGTKNIQYF.

This chain connects TRBV7-3 to TRBJ1-1; the match to TRBD1 covers 8 bases. The CDR3 length is 13 residues. Trimming cost V 5 bases and J 6 bases; bases outside gene matches: 5. Germline loops: CDR1 SGHTA, CDR2 FQGTGA. The CDR3, as DNA: TGTGCCAGCAGCGCGGACAGGGACGCTGAAGCTTTCTTT. The encoded protein is CASSADRDAEAFF.

The chain employs TRBV5-1 and TRBJ2-3; TRBD2 matches at 11 bases. V dropped 4 bases and J dropped 2; count of bases not matched to a gene: 3. The CDR3 runs to 15 residues. Germline V gives CDR1 SGHRS, CDR2 YFSETQ. The CDR3 protein is CASSPGLADTDTQYF. The CDR3 nucleotides read TGCGCCAGCAGCCCGGGACTAGCGGACACAGATACGCAGTATTTT.

The CDR3 loop is CASSFPRGSKNIQYF. The CDR3 DNA follows: TGTGCCAGCAGCTTCCCCCGTGGGAGCAAAAACATTCAGTACTTC. The rearrangement links TRBV5-6 to TRBJ2-4, with D perhaps matching TRBD2 (5 bases). Germline V gene data show CDR1 as SGHDT and CDR2 as YYEEEE. The CDR3 loop spans 15 amino acids. Trimming took off 2 bases at V and 3 bases at J, with 12 bases between the two ends.

This clone was counted a single time. The chain carries TRBV6-6 and TRBJ2-3; D gene unclear. Germline CDR1 MNHNY, CDR2 SVGAGI (reference sequence). The CDR3 covers 14 residues. V lost 6 bases, J lost 0 bases, and 10 bases lay in between. The CDR3 region is CASSLGRSTDTQYF. CDR3 DNA: TGTGCCAGCAGCCTTGGGCGCAGCACAGATACGCAGTATTTT.

This clone was observed a handful of times. The rearrangement joins TRBV18 to TRBJ2-3; 11 bases are a match to TRBD1. The CDR3 runs 15 residues. The germline V gene has CDR1 KGHSH and CDR2 LQKENI. With 3 bases clipped from V and 4 bases from J, the junction kept 3 bases outside the gene matches. The CDR3 region is CASSPGTGGSDTQYF. The CDR3 nucleotides are TGTGCCAGCTCACCCGGGACAGGGGGATCAGATACGCAGTATTTT.

The chain uses TRBV6-2 or TRBV6-3 and TRBJ2-1, with TRBD2 identical over 8 bases. Per germline, CDR1 MNHEY and CDR2 SVGEGT. The CDR3 is 21 residues long. V shed 5 bases, J shed 0 bases, and the junction held 21 bases outside the gene matches. The DNA for the CDR3 is TGTGCCAGCAGTATAACTAGCGGAGAAACGGGGTTGAAGAGCTCCTACAATGAGCAGTTCTTC. It is translated as CASSITSGETGLKSSYNEQFF.

This clone was found a few times. The chain links TRBV4-1 to TRBJ2-5, with 8 bases aligning to TRBD1. The CDR3 spans 16 residues. Trimming removed 3 bases from V and 5 bases from J; junction bases left unmatched: 11. The V gene's germline CDR1 is MGHRA and CDR2 YSYEKL. The CDR3, as DNA: TGCGCCAGCAGCCAGCCTACAGGGGGACCGTCGGAGACCCAGTACTTC. It specifies CASSQPTGGPSETQYF.